The 6 T cell receptor beta chains below come from one sample, sequenced in a study of blood T cell repertoires in COVID-19. Here immunoSEQ multiplex PCR was the method, and the copy in TCRdb shows in-frame clones only, minus some. The sample includes a few hundred thousand clones, around 83% seen only once; the top ten take around 2%. Sequenced material: peripheral blood. The receptor source for this set is a young man who had recovered from COVID-19.

The chain joins TRBV11-2 to TRBJ2-7, with 7 bases aligning to TRBD2. V was pared by 6 bases and J by 2 bases, with 7 bases of the junction left unmatched. Germline CDR1 reads SGHAT; CDR2 reads FQNNGV. This CDR3 has 14 amino acids. In DNA form, the CDR3 reads TGTGCCAGCAGTTCAGCCGGGACTACCTACGAGCAGTACGTC. It encodes CASSSAGTTYEQYV.

CDR3 in DNA: TGTGCCACTCAAGAACCGGGACAGGGGGCCGGGGAGCTGTTTTTT. Amino acid sequence: CATQEPGQGAGELFF. The chain joins TRBV5-4 to TRBJ2-2; 11 nucleotides match TRBD1. This CDR3 is 15 amino acids long. V trimming: 9 bases; J trimming: 6 bases; junction bases outside the gene matches: 10. The germline V gene has CDR1 SGHNT and CDR2 YYREEE (reference sequence).

The V and J genes are TRBV24-1 and TRBJ1-1, with D hard to call. From germline, CDR1 is KGHDR and CDR2 SFDVKD. The CDR3 is 12 residues long. V was cut by 3 bases and J by 5 bases, with 6 bases left in between. The CDR3 bases are TGTGCCACCAGTGATGGCGGGACTGAAGCTTTCTTT. Translation: CATSDGGTEAFF.

The chain combines TRBV6-2 or TRBV6-3 with TRBJ1-5, with 7 bases aligning to TRBD1. J lost 7 bases, V lost 6 bases, and 6 bases had no gene match. There are 13 residues in the CDR3. Germline lookup yields CDR1 MNHEY and CDR2 SVGEGT. In nucleotides, the CDR3 is TGTGCCAGCAGCGCAGGGGGTAGACAGCCCCAGCATTTT. The encoded protein is CASSAGGRQPQHF.

The chain's CDR3 is CASSVEGTNRNTIYF. The CDR3 coding sequence is TGTGCCAGCAGCGTAGAAGGGACAAATAGAAACACCATATATTTT. The rearrangement joins TRBV9 to TRBJ1-3; D is possibly TRBD1 (6 bases). The germline V gene encodes CDR1 SGDLS and CDR2 YYNGEE. V lost 0 bases and J 5 bases, leaving 12 bases between the germline ends. This CDR3 has 15 residues. The full variable domain, with the rest looked up from reference TRBV9 and TRBJ1-3, is DSGVTQTPKHLITATGQRVTLRCSPRSGDLSVYWYQQSLDQGLQFLIQYYNGEERAKGNILERFSAQQFPDLHSELNLSSLELGDSALYFCASSVEGTNRNTIYFGEGSWLTVV.

The DNA for the CDR3 is TGCAGTGCTAGTGAACTCCAGGAACAGGGCACGAACACCGGGGAGCTGTTTTTT. Translation: CSASELQEQGTNTGELFF. This sequence joins TRBV20-1 and TRBJ2-2; D may be TRBD1 (6 bases). Trimming took off 3 bases at V and 0 bases at J, with 20 bases between the two ends. Germline V gene sequence: CDR1 DFQATT, CDR2 SNEGSKA (reference sequence). This CDR3 has 18 residues.